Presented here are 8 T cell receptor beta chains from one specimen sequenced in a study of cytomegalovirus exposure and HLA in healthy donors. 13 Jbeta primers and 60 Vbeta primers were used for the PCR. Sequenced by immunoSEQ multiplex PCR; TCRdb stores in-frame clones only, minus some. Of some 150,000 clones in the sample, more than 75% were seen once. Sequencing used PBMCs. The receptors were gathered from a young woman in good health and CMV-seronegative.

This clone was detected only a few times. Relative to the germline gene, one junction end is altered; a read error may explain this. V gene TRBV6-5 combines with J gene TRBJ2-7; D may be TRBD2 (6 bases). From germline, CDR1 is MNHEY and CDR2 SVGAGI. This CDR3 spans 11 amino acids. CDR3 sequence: CASSYGTRIHF. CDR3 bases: TGTGCCAGCAGTTACGGGACTCGCATACACTTC.

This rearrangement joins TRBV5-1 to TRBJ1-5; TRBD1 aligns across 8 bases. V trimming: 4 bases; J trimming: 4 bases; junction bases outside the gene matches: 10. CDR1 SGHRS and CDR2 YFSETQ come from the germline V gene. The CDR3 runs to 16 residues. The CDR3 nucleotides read TGCGCCAGCAGCCTGACCGGACAGGGATCAAATCAGCCCCAGCATTTT. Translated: CASSLTGQGSNQPQHF. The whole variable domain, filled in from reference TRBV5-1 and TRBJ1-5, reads KAGVTQTPRYLIKTRGQQVTLSCSPISGHRSVSWYQQTPGQGLQFLFEYFSETQRNKGNFPGRFSGRQFSNSRSEMNVSTLELGDSALYLCASSLTGQGSNQPQHFGDGTRLSIL.

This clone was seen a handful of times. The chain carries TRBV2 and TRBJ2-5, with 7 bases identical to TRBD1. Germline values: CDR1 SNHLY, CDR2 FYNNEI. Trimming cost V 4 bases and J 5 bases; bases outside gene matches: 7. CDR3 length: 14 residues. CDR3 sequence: CASSVDRARETQYF. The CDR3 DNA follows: TGTGCCAGCAGTGTTGACAGGGCCCGGGAGACCCAGTACTTC.

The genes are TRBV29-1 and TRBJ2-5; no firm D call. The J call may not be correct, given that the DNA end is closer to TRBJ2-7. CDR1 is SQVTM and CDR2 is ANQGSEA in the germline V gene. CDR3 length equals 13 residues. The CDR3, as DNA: TGCAGCGTTGAAGTTTTCAAGTACCGCGAGCAGTACTTC. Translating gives CSVEVFKYREQYF.

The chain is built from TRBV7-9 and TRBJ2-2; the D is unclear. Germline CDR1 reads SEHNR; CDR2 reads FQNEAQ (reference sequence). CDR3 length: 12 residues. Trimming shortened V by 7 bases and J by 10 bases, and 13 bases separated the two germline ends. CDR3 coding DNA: TGTGCCAGCACCCCCCGCGGTGAGGAGCTGTTTTTT. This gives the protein CASTPRGEELFF.

CDR3 nucleotides: TGCGCCAGCAGTCATCTAGCGGCGAACACCGGGGAGCTGTTTTTT. This codes for CASSHLAANTGELFF. V is TRBV23-1 and J is TRBJ2-2, with TRBD2 matching over 7 bases. TRBV23-1 is assigned to the ORF class and has an uncertain function. The CDR3 runs 15 residues. V gave up 3 bases and J gave up 0 bases; unmatched junction bases: 1.

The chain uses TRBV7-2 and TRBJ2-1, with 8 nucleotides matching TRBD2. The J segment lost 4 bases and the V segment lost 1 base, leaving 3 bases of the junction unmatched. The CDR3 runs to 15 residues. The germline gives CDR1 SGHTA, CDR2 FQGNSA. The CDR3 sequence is CASSLEGGGYNEQFF. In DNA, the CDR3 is TGTGCCAGCAGCTTAGAGGGCGGGGGGTACAATGAGCAGTTCTTC.

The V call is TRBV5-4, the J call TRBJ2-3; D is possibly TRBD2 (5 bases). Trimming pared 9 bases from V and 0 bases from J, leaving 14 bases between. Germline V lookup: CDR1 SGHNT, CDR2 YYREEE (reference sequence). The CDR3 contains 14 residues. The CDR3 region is CATAGGPSTDTQYF. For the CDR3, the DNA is TGTGCCACGGCGGGCGGGCCCAGCACAGATACGCAGTATTTT.